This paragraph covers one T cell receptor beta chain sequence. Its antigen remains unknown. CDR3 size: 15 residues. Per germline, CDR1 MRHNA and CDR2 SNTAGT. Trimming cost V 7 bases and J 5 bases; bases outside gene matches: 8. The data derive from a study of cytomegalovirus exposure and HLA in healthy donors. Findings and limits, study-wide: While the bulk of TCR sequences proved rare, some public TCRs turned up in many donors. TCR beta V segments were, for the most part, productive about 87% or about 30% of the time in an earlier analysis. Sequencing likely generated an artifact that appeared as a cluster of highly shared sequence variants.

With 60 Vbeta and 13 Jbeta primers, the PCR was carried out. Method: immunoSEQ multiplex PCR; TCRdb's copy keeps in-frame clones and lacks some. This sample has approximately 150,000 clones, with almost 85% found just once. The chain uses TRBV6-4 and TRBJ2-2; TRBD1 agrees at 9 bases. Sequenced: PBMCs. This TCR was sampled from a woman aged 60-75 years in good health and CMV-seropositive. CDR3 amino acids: CASTRTGEETGELFF. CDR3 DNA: TGTGCCAGCACCAGGACAGGGGAGGAGACCGGGGAGCTGTTTTTT.